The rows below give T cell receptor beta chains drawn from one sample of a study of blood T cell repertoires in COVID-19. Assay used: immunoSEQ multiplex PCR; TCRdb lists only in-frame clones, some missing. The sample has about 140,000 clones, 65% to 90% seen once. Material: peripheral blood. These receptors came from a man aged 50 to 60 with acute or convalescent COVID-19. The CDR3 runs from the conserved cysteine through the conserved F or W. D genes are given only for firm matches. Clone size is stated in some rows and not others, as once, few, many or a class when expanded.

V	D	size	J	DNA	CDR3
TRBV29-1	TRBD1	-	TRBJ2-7	TGCAGCATAACACAGGGGTCGGGCGAGCAGTACTTC	CSITQGSGEQYF
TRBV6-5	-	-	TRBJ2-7	TGTGCCAGCAACGTGAACAGTGGCTCCTACGAGCAGTACTTC	CASNVNSGSYEQYF
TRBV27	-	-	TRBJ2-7	TGTGCCAGCAGTTTATCGGCCCGGACAGACTACGAGCAGTACTTC	CASSLSARTDYEQYF
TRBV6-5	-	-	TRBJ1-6	TGTGCCAGCAGTTACTCGAGTACAGTAAATTCACCCCTCCACTTT	CASSYSSTVNSPLHF
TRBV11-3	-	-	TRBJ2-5	TGTGCCAGCAGCCCGACCGGGGAGACCCAGTACTTC	CASSPTGETQYF
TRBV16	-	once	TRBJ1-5	TGTGCCAGCATAAATCCGGCAACAGATCAGCCCCAGCATTTT	CASINPATDQPQHF
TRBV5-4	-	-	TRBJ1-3	TGTGCCAGCAGCTCGGGGGGTTACCCCTCTGGAAACACCATATATTTT	CASSSGGYPSGNTIYF
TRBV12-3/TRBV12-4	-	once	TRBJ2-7	TGTGCCAGCAGTTTCAACTACGAGCAGTACTTC	CASSFNYEQYF
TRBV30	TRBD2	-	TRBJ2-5	TGTGCCTGGGGTAGGCGGGAGAGAGAGACCCAGTACTTC	CAWGRRERETQYF
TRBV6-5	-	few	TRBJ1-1	TGTGCCAGCAGTTACTTCGAGGGCTCTGAAGCTTTCTTT	CASSYFEGSEAFF
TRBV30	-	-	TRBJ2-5	TGTGCCTGGATGCCCTTGGGGCGGGGAGAACGCAAAGAGACCCAGTACTTC	CAWMPLGRGERKETQYF
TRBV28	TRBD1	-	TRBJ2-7	TGTGCCAGCAGTTCCGGGACAGGGGGTCTCGAGCAGTACTTC	CASSSGTGGLEQYF
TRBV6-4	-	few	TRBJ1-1	TGTGCCAGCAGTGAAGGCGGTCGTCCTTTCTTT	CASSEGGRPFF
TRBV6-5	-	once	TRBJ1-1	TGTGCCAGCAGCCAAACCGCAGGACTGCACACTGAAGCTTTCTTT	CASSQTAGLHTEAFF
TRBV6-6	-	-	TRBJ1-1	TGTGCCAGCAGGTTCGACACTGAAGCTTTCTTT	CASRFDTEAFF
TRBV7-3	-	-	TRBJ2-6	TGTGCCAGCAGCTTAGCTCAGGGGTCTGGGGCCAACGTCCTGACTTTC	CASSLAQGSGANVLTF
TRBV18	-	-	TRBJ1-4	TGTGCCAGCTCACCAATGATGGTCGGGGGTCAGACGCGGGATGAAAAACTGTTTTTT	CASSPMMVGGQTRDEKLFF
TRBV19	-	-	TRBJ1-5	TGTGCCAGTAGTATGGGATTGGCAGGGGTTCAGCCCCAGCATTTT	CASSMGLAGVQPQHF
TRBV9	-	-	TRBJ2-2	TGTGCCAGCAACCTGAGAGGACAGCCGAACACCGGGGAGCTGTTTTTT	CASNLRGQPNTGELFF
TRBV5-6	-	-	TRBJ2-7	TGTGCCAGCAGCCCGGGACTCCCTAGAGGCGACGAGCAGTACTTC	CASSPGLPRGDEQYF
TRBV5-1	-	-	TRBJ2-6	TGCGCCAGCACTCAAGCGGCTGGGGCCAACGTCCTGACTTTC	CASTQAAGANVLTF
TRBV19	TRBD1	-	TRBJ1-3	TGTGCCAGTAGGCTGACAGGGGCCGCTGGAAACACCATATATTTT	CASRLTGAAGNTIYF
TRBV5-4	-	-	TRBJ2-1	TGTGCCAGCAGCAGAACCGGGGTGGTCAATGAGCAGTTCTTC	CASSRTGVVNEQFF
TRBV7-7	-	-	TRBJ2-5	TGTGCTAGCGGTCAGGGACTTTGGGAGACCCAGTACTTC	CASGQGLWETQYF
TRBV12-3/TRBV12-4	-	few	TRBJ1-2	TGTGCCAGCAGCCCCAGGGGATCCGGCTACACCTTC	CASSPRGSGYTF
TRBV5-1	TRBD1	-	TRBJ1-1	TGCGCCAGCAGCTTTGGACAGGGGGAAACTGAAGCTTTCTTT	CASSFGQGETEAFF